This T cell receptor (beta chain) was recovered during a study of T cell responses to AZD1222 COVID-19 vaccine. As for the study in general: Pooling covered second doses at about 4 or about 12 weeks.

Study-wide points: In the spike-specific TCR repertoire, nearly half reportedly target unmutated variant regions.

Remarks on this clone: Its antigen is undetermined.

Clones were read by immunoSEQ multiplex PCR, and TCRdb kept only the in-frame ones, dropping some. The sample yields approximately 79,000 clones, nearly 90% seen once. Per the germline V gene, CDR1 is SGHRS and CDR2 is YFSETQ. The V and J ends lost 7 bases and 6 bases respectively, with 13 bases between them. The CDR3 consists of 13 residues. The chain links TRBV5-1 to TRBJ2-2; D gene unclear. This TCR derives from an adult in good health. Sequencing used peripheral blood, obtained on day 0 of AZD1222 vaccination. CDR3 sequence: CASGRAEAGELFF. The CDR3 coding sequence is TGCGCCAGCGGACGGGCCGAGGCCGGGGAGCTGTTTTTT.